The present T cell receptor (beta chain) was sequenced within a study of blood T cell repertoires in COVID-19. This table comes from immunoSEQ multiplex PCR, and its TCRdb copy is limited to in-frame clones, with some not included. This table holds 150,000 to 200,000 clones, 84% found once. V lost 4 bases to trimming and J lost 2 bases; unmatched junction nucleotides: 7. CDR1 is SNHLY, CDR2 FYNNEI, per germline. This CDR3 is 15 amino acids long. This clone came up once. Those enrolled, adults aged roughly 18 to 89 years, came from about 24 US areas. Participants' reported clinical history set cohort assignment. Donors in Cohort 3 counted as recovered after two negative PCRs, clearance, or symptom resolution.

The V call is TRBV2, the J call TRBJ1-2, with 7 positions matching TRBD1. The clonotype was recovered from a woman in her forties or fifties who had recovered from COVID-19. The material sequenced was PBMCs or T cells enriched from blood (not recorded which). For the CDR3, the DNA is TGTGCCAGCAGTGGCCCCGGGACAGCGAACTATGGCTACACCTTC. Its translation: CASSGPGTANYGYTF.